Following are 23 T cell receptor beta chains from one sample sequenced in a study of CD4 T cells in relation to SARS-CoV-2 and coronaviruses. Before the COVID-19 pandemic, during about 2011-2019, CD4+ T cells were taken from unexposed donors. The cells were cultured for around ten days before CD4+ T cells were isolated. Libraries were prepared by immunoSEQ multiplex PCR; TCRdb keeps only in-frame clonotypes and omits some of them. Here the sample spans about 25,000 clones, roughly four fifths being singletons. These receptors' antigens are unknown. The sequencing input was CD4+ T cells from PBMCs, cultured in vitro. The receptor source for this set is a human donor in good health.

The chain links TRBV30 to TRBJ2-7; D is possibly TRBD1 or TRBD2 (5 bases each). Germline CDR1 reads GTSNPN; CDR2 reads SVGIG (reference sequence). Trimming removed 5 bases at V and 3 bases at J, with 11 bases between. There are 12 residues in the CDR3. This CDR3 is CAWERGYYEQYF. Here the CDR3 DNA reads TGTGCCTGGGAGAGGGGCTACTACGAGCAGTACTTC.

V gene TRBV7-8 combines with J gene TRBJ2-7; D may be TRBD1 (6 bases). Germline loops: CDR1 SGHVS, CDR2 FQNEAQ. The CDR3 consists of 13 residues. Trimming took off 4 bases at V and 5 bases at J, with 12 bases between the two ends. DNA of the CDR3: TGTGCCAGCAGCTCCAGGACAGCCAACGAGCAGTACTTC. It specifies CASSSRTANEQYF.

DNA for the CDR3: TGTGCCAGCAGCCCCAGACCTCCCCTTCCGGGAGGGCCTGTCGAGCAGTACTTC. Translating gives CASSPRPPLPGGPVEQYF. The rearrangement uses TRBV7-6 and TRBJ2-7, with 8 nucleotides matching TRBD2. The CDR3 sequence is 18 residues long. J gave up 6 bases and V 5 bases, and 21 bases lay outside the gene matches. Per the germline V gene, CDR1 is SGHVS and CDR2 is FNYEAQ. The full variable domain, with the rest looked up from reference TRBV7-6 and TRBJ2-7, is GAGVSQSPRYKVTKRGQDVALRCDPISGHVSLYWYRQALGQGPEFLTYFNYEAQQDKSGLPNDRFSAERPEGSISTLTIQRTEQRDSAMYRCASSPRPPLPGGPVEQYFGPGTRLTVT.

This clone was picked up a small number of times. CDR3 sequence (DNA): TGCGCCAGCAGCTTTTTAAGTCGGCATGAGCAGTTCTTC. Its protein is CASSFLSRHEQFF. The genes are TRBV5-1 and TRBJ2-1; D gene uncertain. V lost 2 bases and J lost 8, with 11 bases in between. Germline V gene sequence: CDR1 SGHRS, CDR2 YFSETQ. This CDR3 region has 13 residues.

Concerning this clone itself: Mismatch with germline at one junction end may stem from a read error. The chain is built from TRBV7-7 and TRBJ2-4, with 13 positions matching TRBD2. The V gene's germline CDR1 is SSHAT and CDR2 FNYEAQ (reference sequence). The CDR3 runs 20 residues. This chain's CDR3 is CASSLLGTSGTIIAKNIQYF. CDR3 DNA sequence: TGTGCTAGCAGCCTCCTCGGGACTAGCGGGACGATCATAGCCAAAAACATTCAGTACTTC.

DNA of the CDR3: TGTGCCAGCAGGCAGGGGGCAAGCTACGAGCAGTACTTC. Amino acid sequence: CASRQGASYEQYF. The V call is TRBV6-5, the J call TRBJ2-7, with 8 positions matching TRBD1. Germline-derived CDR1 and CDR2 are MNHEY and SVGAGI. The CDR3 has 13 amino acids. The V and J ends lost 6 bases and 3 bases, in that order; junction bases with no gene match: 4.

The table lists this clone with a count of one. The chain is built from TRBV6-2 or TRBV6-3 and TRBJ1-2, with unresolved D. The CDR3 runs to 14 residues. V dropped 6 bases and J dropped 4 bases, with 15 bases sitting between them. In germline, CDR1 is MNHEY, CDR2 SVGEGT. The CDR3 bases are TGTGCCAGCAGCACCACCCTGGTCGGCTATGGCTACACCTTC. Translation gives CASSTTLVGYGYTF.

V usage is TRBV3-1 (or the pseudogene TRBV3-2) and J usage is TRBJ2-3; D possibly corresponds to TRBD1 (6 bases). The CDR3 has 15 amino acids. Germline V gives CDR1 LGHDT, CDR2 YNNKEL (reference sequence). V lost 4 bases and J lost 0, with 11 bases in between. CDR3 loop: CASSPTGTSTDTQYF. CDR3 sequence (DNA): TGTGCCAGCAGCCCCACAGGGACGAGCACAGATACGCAGTATTTT.

This clone was detected a few times. The rearrangement joins TRBV19 to TRBJ1-1, with 10 bases fitting TRBD1. The V gene end was trimmed by 5 bases and the J gene end by 2 bases; junction bases not matched to a gene: 5. The CDR3 extends over 15 amino acids. Germline V gene sequence: CDR1 LNHDA, CDR2 SQIVND (reference sequence). The CDR3 region has the DNA TGTGCCAGTAGTGCCCGACAGGGGGCTAACACTGAAGCTTTCTTT. Protein product: CASSARQGANTEAFF.

V gene TRBV6-5 combines with J gene TRBJ1-1, with D possibly TRBD1 on 5 matching bases. The ends were cut back, 0 bases at V and 4 bases at J, with 12 bases in the middle. The CDR3 consists of 15 residues. Looked up from germline, CDR1 is MNHEY and CDR2 is SVGAGI. The CDR3 nucleotides are TGTGCCAGCAGTTACTCGAGTCAGGGCGTCACTGAAGCTTTCTTT. Translation gives CASSYSSQGVTEAFF.

This chain joins TRBV6-1 and TRBJ1-2, with D perhaps TRBD1 (5 bases). CDR3 length: 15 amino acids. CDR1 and CDR2 (germline): MNHNS, SASEGT. V shed 0 bases and J shed 5 bases, with 13 bases lying between them. CDR3 DNA: TGTGCCAGCAGTGAAGCGACGGGATGGGGGTATGGCTACACCTTC. Translation gives CASSEATGWGYGYTF.

The CDR3 region is CASSQDPLADTQYF. CDR3 nucleotide sequence: TGCGCCAGCAGCCAAGATCCGCTAGCTGATACGCAGTATTTT. This chain connects TRBV4-3 to TRBJ2-3, with a tentative D call TRBD2 (5 bases). V dropped 0 bases and J dropped 6 bases, with 10 bases sitting between them. The CDR3 consists of 14 residues. The germline V gene has CDR1 LGHNA and CDR2 YSLEER.

The V and J genes are TRBV5-1 and TRBJ2-7, with TRBD1 matching over 11 bases. Unmatched junction bases numbered 8, after V lost 4 bases and J lost 5 bases. The CDR3 totals 15 residues. Germline V gene data show CDR1 as SGHRS and CDR2 as YFSETQ. In DNA form, the CDR3 reads TGCGCCAGCAGCGCGCTCGGACAGGGGGCGGACGAGCAGTACTTC. Protein: CASSALGQGADEQYF.

J is TRBJ2-3 and V is TRBV27, with a possible D match to TRBD2 (5 bases). V lost 8 bases, J lost 3 bases, and 12 bases lay in between. The CDR3 loop spans 13 amino acids. The germline V gene has CDR1 MNHEY and CDR2 SMNVEV (reference sequence). The CDR3 loop is CASAPRVTDTQYF. CDR3 coding DNA: TGTGCCAGCGCCCCGAGGGTGACAGATACGCAGTATTTT.

The genes are TRBV25-1 and TRBJ1-2; D is ambiguous. Trimming took 1 base from V and 5 from J, leaving 8 bases between them. CDR1 is MGHDK and CDR2 is SYGVNS in the germline V gene. The CDR3 totals 13 residues. The CDR3: CASSESSQYGYTF. CDR3 DNA sequence: TGTGCCAGCAGTGAATCTAGTCAGTATGGCTACACCTTC.

The chain links TRBV7-2 to TRBJ2-3; 7 bases line up with TRBD2. The CDR3 covers 14 residues. V lost 6 bases and J lost 5; bases outside the gene matches: 8. Per the germline V gene, CDR1 is SGHTA and CDR2 is FQGNSA. The CDR3: CASSRSSGGDTQYF. CDR3 sequence (DNA): TGTGCCAGCAGTCGCTCTAGCGGAGGAGATACGCAGTATTTT.

The rearrangement links TRBV25-1 to TRBJ2-2; D unresolved. V lost 1 base and J lost 2, with 8 bases in between. The V gene's germline CDR1 is MGHDK and CDR2 SYGVNS. CDR3 length: 15 residues. The CDR3 DNA reads TGTGCCAGCAGTGAATTTGGCCGCAACACCGGGGAGCTGTTTTTT. It yields the protein CASSEFGRNTGELFF.

V usage is TRBV7-2 and J usage is TRBJ2-7; no reliable D call. Between the trimmed V and J ends, which lost 1 base and 4 bases, there was a span of 8 bases. This CDR3 comprises 13 residues. The germline CDR1 and CDR2 sequences are SGHTA and FQGNSA. In nucleotides, the CDR3 is TGTGCCAGCAGCTTAGGGGGAACATACGAGCAGTACTTC. As protein: CASSLGGTYEQYF.

The V call is TRBV7-7, the J call TRBJ2-2; D gene ambiguous. The CDR3 sequence is 12 residues long. Trimming shortened V by 5 bases and J by 6 bases, and 7 bases separated the two germline ends. CDR1 and CDR2 from the germline V gene are SSHAT and FNYEAQ (reference sequence). The CDR3 nucleotides are TGTGCCAGCAGCCTGTCGGCCGGGGAGCTGTTTTTT. Protein sequence: CASSLSAGELFF.

The V call is TRBV7-2, the J call TRBJ1-2; the D is unclear. Germline CDR1 and CDR2: SGHTA and FQGNSA. The CDR3 contains 14 residues. The V gene lost 3 bases and the J gene lost 4 bases, with 12 bases spanning the gap. CDR3 protein: CASSFRLRAYGYTF. The CDR3 bases are TGTGCCAGCAGCTTTAGATTGCGGGCCTATGGCTACACCTTC.

The chain joins TRBV7-2 to TRBJ2-1; 13 bases agree with TRBD2. Germline lookup yields CDR1 SGHTA and CDR2 FQGNSA. The CDR3 spans 14 residues. With V trimmed by 1 base and J by 11 bases, 2 bases remained unmatched. Here the CDR3 reads CASSLEGLAGKQFF. For the CDR3, the DNA is TGTGCCAGCAGCTTAGAGGGACTAGCGGGGAAGCAGTTCTTC. Full variable domain (remainder filled in from reference TRBV7-2 and TRBJ2-1): GAGVSQSPSNKVTEKGKDVELRCDPISGHTALYWYRQSLGQGLEFLIYFQGNSAPDKSGLPSDRFSAERTGGSVSTLTIQRTQQEDSAVYLCASSLEGLAGKQFFGPGTRLTVL.

The chain uses TRBV6-2 or TRBV6-3 and TRBJ2-2; possibly TRBD2 for D (6 bases). Trimming left V 1 base short and J 4 bases short, with 13 bases between. Germline loops: CDR1 MNHEY, CDR2 SVGEGT. The CDR3 has 16 amino acids. CDR3 loop: CASSYLVGLLTGELFF. DNA for the CDR3: TGTGCCAGCAGTTACTTGGTGGGACTGCTCACCGGGGAGCTGTTTTTT.

V usage is TRBV3-1 (or the pseudogene TRBV3-2) and J usage is TRBJ1-2, with D uncertain. The CDR3 has 13 amino acids. The V gene's germline CDR1 is LGHDT and CDR2 YNNKEL (reference sequence). V was cut by 1 base and J by 2 bases, with 5 bases left in between. As DNA, the CDR3 is TGTGCCAGCAGCCAAGCAGGCAACTATGGCTACACCTTC. This gives the protein CASSQAGNYGYTF.